The clone carrying this TCR beta chain was recorded at least ten times. What it binds is not known. Unique molecular identifiers were added to individual cDNA molecules. TCRdb independently ran MiXCR on the 5' RACE reads; one entry per CDR3 protein. The table shows tens of thousands of distinct CDR3 sequences, with roughly a tenth occurring only once. This sample was included in a study of early T cells in non-severe SARS-CoV-2 infection. Turning to the study itself: Sequencing of unsorted whole blood was done on bulk RNA, leaving chains unpaired. Study results and caveats: Anti-spike CD8 responses were favored in VDJdb matching, and private and CD4 specificities were missed.

V was clipped by 3 bases and J by 4 bases, with 7 bases between them. Germline CDR1 reads KGHSH; CDR2 reads LQKENI. CDR3 length: 13 residues. The chain uses TRBV18 and TRBJ1-5, with D unresolved. The sequence was obtained from an adult who was a healthcare worker with PCR-confirmed SARS-CoV-2 infection or an uninfected control (not recorded which). The material sequenced was whole blood. CDR3 nucleotide sequence: TGTGCCAGCTCACCGACGGAGAATCAGCCCCAGCATTTT. Translation: CASSPTENQPQHF. The whole variable domain, filled in from reference TRBV18 and TRBJ1-5, reads NAGVMQNPRHLVRRRGQEARLRCSPMKGHSHVYWYRQLPEEGLKFMVYLQKENIIDESGMPKERFSAEFPKEGPSILRIQQVVRGDSAAYFCASSPTENQPQHFGDGTRLSIL.